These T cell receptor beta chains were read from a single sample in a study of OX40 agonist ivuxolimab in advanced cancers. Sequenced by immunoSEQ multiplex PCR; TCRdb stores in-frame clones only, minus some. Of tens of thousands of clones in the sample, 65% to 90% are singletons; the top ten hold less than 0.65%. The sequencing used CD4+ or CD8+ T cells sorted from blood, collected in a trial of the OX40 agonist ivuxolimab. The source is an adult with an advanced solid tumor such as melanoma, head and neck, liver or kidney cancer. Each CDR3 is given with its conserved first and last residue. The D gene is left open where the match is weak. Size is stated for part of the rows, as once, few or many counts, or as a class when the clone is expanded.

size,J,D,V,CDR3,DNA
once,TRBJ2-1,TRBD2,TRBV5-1,CASGAAGGPDEQFF,TGCGCCAGCGGGGCAGCGGGAGGGCCCGATGAGCAGTTCTTC
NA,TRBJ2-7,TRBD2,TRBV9,CASSVGGDALGGKQYF,TGTGCCAGCAGCGTAGGAGGGGACGCCCTGGGGGGGAAGCAGTACTTC
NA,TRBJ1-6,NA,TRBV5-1,CASSSGASSSYNSPLHF,TGCGCCAGCAGCTCCGGGGCCTCGAGCTCCTATAATTCACCCCTCCACTTT
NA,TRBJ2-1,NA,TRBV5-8,CASSPTGNSYNEQFF,TGTGCCAGCAGCCCGACAGGAAACTCCTACAATGAGCAGTTCTTC
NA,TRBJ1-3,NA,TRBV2,CASSAQVSGNTIYF,TGTGCCAGCAGTGCCCAGGTCTCTGGAAACACCATATATTTT
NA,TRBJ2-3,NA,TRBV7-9,CASSFAKGTTDTQYF,TGTGCCAGCAGCTTCGCGAAGGGGACCACAGATACGCAGTATTTT
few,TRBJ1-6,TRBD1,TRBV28,CASSYGQGDNSPLHF,TGTGCCAGCAGTTACGGACAGGGGGATAATTCACCCCTCCACTTT
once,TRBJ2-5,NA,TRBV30,CASAPGTQETQYF,TGTGCCAGCGCCCCGGGGACCCAAGAGACCCAGTACTTC
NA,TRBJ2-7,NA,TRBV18,CASSLGYLSSYEQYF,TGTGCCAGCTCCCTAGGGTACCTAAGCTCCTACGAGCAGTACTTC
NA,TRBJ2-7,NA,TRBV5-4,CASSSTGEQYF,TGTGCCAGCAGCTCCACTGGCGAGCAGTACTTC
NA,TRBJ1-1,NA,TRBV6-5,CASSYPGVNTEAFF,TGTGCCAGCAGTTATCCAGGGGTGAACACTGAAGCTTTCTTT
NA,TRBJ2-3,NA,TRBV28,CASNYRGGDTQYF,TGTGCCAGCAATTACCGAGGGGGGGATACGCAGTATTTT
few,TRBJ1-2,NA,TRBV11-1,CASSLETGGGYTF,TGTGCCAGCAGCTTAGAAACAGGTGGAGGCTACACCTTC
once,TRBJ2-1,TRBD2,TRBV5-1,CASNYLAGPAHNEQFF,TGCGCCAGCAACTACCTAGCGGGACCCGCGCACAATGAGCAGTTCTTC
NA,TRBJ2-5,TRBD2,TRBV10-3,CAISGTPSGIGETQYF,TGTGCCATCAGTGGCACCCCTAGCGGGATAGGGGAGACCCAGTACTTC
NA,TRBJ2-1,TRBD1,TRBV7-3,CASSKTGGNEQFF,TGTGCCAGCAGCAAAACAGGGGGCAATGAGCAGTTCTTC
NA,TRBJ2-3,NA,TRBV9,CASSVAAGRSGGTNTDTQYF,TGTGCCAGCAGCGTAGCCGCGGGGAGGAGTGGGGGAACTAACACAGATACGCAGTATTTT
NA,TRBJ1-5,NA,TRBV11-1,CASSWDLTNQPQHF,TGTGCCAGCAGTTGGGACCTCACTAATCAGCCCCAGCATTTT
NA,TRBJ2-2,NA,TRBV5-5,CASSLIGGELFF,TGTGCCAGCAGCTTGATTGGTGGGGAGCTGTTTTTT
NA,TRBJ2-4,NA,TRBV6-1,CASRGRESRNIQYF,TGTGCCAGCAGGGGCAGGGAGAGTAGAAACATTCAGTACTTC
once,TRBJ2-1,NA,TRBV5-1,CASMSSPDSYNEQFF,TGCGCCAGCATGAGTTCGCCCGACTCCTACAATGAGCAGTTCTTC
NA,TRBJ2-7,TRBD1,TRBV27,CASSLLPGQGMDEQYF,TGTGCCAGCAGTTTGCTGCCGGGACAGGGAATGGACGAGCAGTACTTC
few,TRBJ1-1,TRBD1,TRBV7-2,CASTSGQGISAFF,TGTGCCAGCACCTCCGGACAGGGAATATCAGCTTTCTTT
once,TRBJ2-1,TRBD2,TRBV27,CASSLGLGVDEQFF,TGTGCCAGCAGTTTAGGACTAGGAGTCGATGAGCAGTTCTTC
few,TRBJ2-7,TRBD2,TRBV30,CAWSSNQRGGLYEQYF,TGTGCCTGGAGCTCAAATCAGCGGGGGGGGCTCTACGAGCAGTACTTC
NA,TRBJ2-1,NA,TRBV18,CASSPGGGDEQFF,TGTGCCAGCTCACCGGGCGGGGGCGATGAGCAGTTCTTC
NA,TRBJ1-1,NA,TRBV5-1,CASRTSPNTEAFF,TGCGCCAGCAGGACGAGCCCGAACACTGAAGCTTTCTTT
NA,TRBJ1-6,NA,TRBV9,CASSVDLGSYNSPLHF,TGTGCCAGCAGCGTAGATCTGGGTTCCTATAATTCACCCCTCCACTTT
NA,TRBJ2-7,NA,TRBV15,CATSYGYEQYF,TGTGCCACCAGCTACGGCTACGAGCAGTACTTC
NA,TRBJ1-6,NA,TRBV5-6,CAGIREGSPLHF,TGTGCCGGAATTCGAGAGGGCTCACCCCTCCACTTT
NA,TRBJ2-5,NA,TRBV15,CATSREVLPQLTQYF,TGTGCCACCAGCAGAGAGGTGCTCCCTCAGTTGACCCAGTACTTC
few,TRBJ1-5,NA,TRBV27,CASRITTDGNQPQHF,TGTGCCAGCAGGATAACTACGGATGGCAATCAGCCCCAGCATTTT
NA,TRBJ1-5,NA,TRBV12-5,CASGPGGGRGQPQHF,TGTGCTAGTGGCCCTGGGGGGGGACGGGGTCAGCCCCAGCATTTT
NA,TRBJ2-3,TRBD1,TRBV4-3,CASSRQRLSGTGLTDTQYF,TGCGCCAGCAGCCGCCAAAGGTTATCCGGGACAGGGCTCACAGATACGCAGTATTTT
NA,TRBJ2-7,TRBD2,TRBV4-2,CASSQVSGRGSYEQYF,TGTGCCAGCAGCCAAGTAAGCGGGAGAGGCTCCTACGAGCAGTACTTC
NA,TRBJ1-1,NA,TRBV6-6,CASSSVGGRDTEAFF,TGTGCCAGCAGTTCCGTGGGGGGAAGGGACACTGAAGCTTTCTTT
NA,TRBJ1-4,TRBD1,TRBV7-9,CASSPGQGRDEKLFF,TGTGCCAGCAGCCCAGGACAGGGTCGAGATGAAAAACTGTTTTTT
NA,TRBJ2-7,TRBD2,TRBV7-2,CASSSRLPSGRAYEQYF,TGTGCCAGCAGCTCCCGCCTCCCTAGCGGGAGGGCATACGAGCAGTACTTC
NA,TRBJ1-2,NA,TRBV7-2,CASSYNVASTGYTF,TGTGCCAGCAGTTATAACGTGGCCAGCACTGGCTACACCTTC
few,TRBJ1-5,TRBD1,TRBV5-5,CASSLGGQGNQPQHF,TGTGCCAGCAGCTTGGGGGGACAGGGTAATCAGCCCCAGCATTTT
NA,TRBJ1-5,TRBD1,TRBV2,CASSRTGYNQPQHF,TGTGCCAGCAGTAGGACAGGTTACAATCAGCCCCAGCATTTT
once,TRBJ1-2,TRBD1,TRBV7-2,CASSPIPFSGGHNYGYTF,TGTGCCAGCAGCCCGATCCCTTTTTCAGGGGGCCACAACTATGGCTACACCTTC
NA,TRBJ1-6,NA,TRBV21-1,CASSPLEPSYNSPLHF,TGTGCCAGCAGCCCTCTGGAGCCCTCCTATAATTCACCCCTCCACTTT
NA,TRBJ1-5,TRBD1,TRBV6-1,CASSIQGPGQPQHF,TGTGCCAGCAGTATACAGGGGCCAGGGCAGCCCCAGCATTTT
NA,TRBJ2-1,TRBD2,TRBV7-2,CASSPSGGVRNEQFF,TGTGCCAGCAGCCCCAGCGGGGGTGTTAGAAATGAGCAGTTCTTC
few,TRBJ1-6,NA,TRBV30,CAWSVASGALHF,TGTGCCTGGAGTGTTGCGTCCGGTGCCCTCCACTTT
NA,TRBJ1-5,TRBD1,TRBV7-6,CASSLYWDSALSNQPQHF,TGTGCCAGCAGCTTATATTGGGACAGTGCATTAAGCAATCAGCCCCAGCATTTT
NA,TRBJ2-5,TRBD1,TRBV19,CASSTGTGSQQETQYF,TGTGCCAGTAGTACCGGGACAGGGAGTCAGCAAGAGACCCAGTACTTC
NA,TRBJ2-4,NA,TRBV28,CASSLGTGAKNIQYF,TGTGCCAGCAGTTTGGGGACCGGAGCCAAAAACATTCAGTACTTC
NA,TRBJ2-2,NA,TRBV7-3,CASSALNTGELFF,TGTGCCAGCAGCGCCCTGAACACCGGGGAGCTGTTTTTT